These 3 T cell receptor beta chains came from one sample sequenced in a study of T cells in Graves' hyperthyroidism and ophthalmopathy. Amplified TCR beta CDR3 regions derived from RNA transcripts. Using the HTBI primer set, a first-round RT-PCR was run on the TCR CDR3. From the multiplex PCR reads, TCRdb called clonotypes with MiXCR, one entry per CDR3 protein. The sample shows around 530,000 distinct CDR3 sequences, 15% to 20% of them seen only once. The material sequenced was blood. These receptor sequences come from a woman younger than 35 with Graves' ophthalmopathy.

Many counts were recorded for this clonotype. The genes are TRBV6-1 and TRBJ1-1; TRBD1 might be the D (6 bases). The V gene lost 8 bases and the J gene lost 3 bases, with 13 bases spanning the gap. CDR3 size: 13 residues. From germline, CDR1 is MNHNS and CDR2 SASEGT. The CDR3 is CASGGRGDTEAFF. CDR3 DNA sequence: TGTGCCAGCGGGGGAAGGGGGGACACTGAAGCTTTCTTT.

The chain links TRBV15 to TRBJ1-3; 11 bases agree with TRBD1. V shed 4 bases, J shed 1 base, and the junction held 3 bases outside the gene matches. The CDR3 contains 16 residues. Germline-derived CDR1 and CDR2 are LNHNV and YYDKDF (reference sequence). The CDR3 DNA reads as TGTGCCACCAGCACGGGACAGGGGGATTCTGGAAACACCATATATTTT. Translation: CATSTGQGDSGNTIYF. The full variable domain, rest sourced from reference TRBV15 and TRBJ1-3, is DAMVIQNPRYQVTQFGKPVTLSCSQTLNHNVMYWYQQKSSQAPKLLFHYYDKDFNNEADTPDNFQSRRPNTSFCFLDIRSPGLGDTAMYLCATSTGQGDSGNTIYFGEGSWLTVV.

This clonotype has at least ten counts. The CDR3 region is CSVGLLRRGAKNTEAFF. Here the CDR3 DNA reads TGCAGCGTTGGCCTGTTAAGGCGGGGCGCAAAGAACACTGAAGCTTTCTTT. The chain is built from TRBV29-1 and TRBJ1-1; tentatively, D is TRBD1 (5 bases). Germline lookup yields CDR1 SQVTM and CDR2 ANQGSEA. This CDR3 comprises 17 residues. Trimming stripped 4 bases from V and 1 base from J, with 22 bases between.